At least ten counts were recorded for the clone carrying this T cell receptor (beta chain). This entry is derived from a study of CD8 T cells in ankylosing spondylitis. MiXCR was run by TCRdb on the 5' RACE reads, yielding one entry per CDR3 protein. The sample consists of 150,000 to 200,000 distinct CDR3 sequences, approximately 13% of them appearing once. The source of this sequence is a female donor with ankylosing spondylitis or in good health (not recorded which). Sequencing used blood, either unsorted or a sorted T cell fraction (not recorded which).

The CDR3 protein is CSVEVDGTHKQFF. CDR3 coding DNA: TGCAGCGTTGAAGTCGACGGGACTCATAAGCAGTTCTTC. The V gene is TRBV29-1, the J gene TRBJ2-1; D may be TRBD2 (6 bases). The CDR3 length is 13 residues. The germline V gene encodes CDR1 SQVTM and CDR2 ANQGSEA. The V end was cut by 1 base, the J end by 11 bases, with 15 bases between.